Following are 3 T cell receptor beta chains from one sample sequenced in a study of cytomegalovirus exposure and HLA in healthy donors. The PCR ran on 60 Vbeta and 13 Jbeta primers. Here immunoSEQ multiplex PCR was the method, and the copy in TCRdb shows in-frame clones only, minus some. This sample has more than 85,000 clones, with 80% to 85% found just once. Sequenced: PBMCs. The receptors were sampled from a woman aged 60-70 years in good health and CMV-seropositive.

The gene calls are TRBV6-6 and TRBJ2-1; 8 bases match TRBD2. CDR3 length: 14 amino acids. CDR1 MNHNY and CDR2 SVGAGI come from the germline V gene (reference sequence). Trimming at V came to 6 bases and at J to 8 bases, leaving 9 bases not matched to a gene. The CDR3 loop reads CASSAGTRSHEQFF. The CDR3, as DNA: TGTGCCAGCAGCGCCGGGACTAGATCGCATGAGCAGTTCTTC.

The rearrangement links TRBV28 to TRBJ2-3, with unresolved D. The germline CDR1 and CDR2 sequences are MDHEN and SYDVKM. V was cut by 5 bases and J by 2 bases, with 8 bases left in between. The CDR3 is 13 amino acids. The CDR3 reads CASSPPDTDTQYF. The CDR3 nucleotides are TGTGCCAGCAGTCCCCCAGACACAGATACGCAGTATTTT.

Many counts were recorded for this clone. The chain combines TRBV29-1 with TRBJ1-3; D ambiguous. Germline assignment: CDR1 SQVTM and CDR2 ANQGSEA. The V and J ends lost 4 bases and 3 bases respectively, with 4 bases between them. This CDR3 comprises 11 residues. The CDR3: CSVVGGNTIYF. In DNA form, the CDR3 reads TGCAGCGTTGTCGGTGGAAACACCATATATTTT.